This T cell receptor (beta chain) was captured by sequencing in a study of T cell responses to AZD1222 COVID-19 vaccine. Study-wide results and limits: Repertoire sampling was restricted to post-peak T cell response timepoints. Clonal diversity was possibly underestimated; the donors were predominantly white British and more often female. Nearly half of spike-specific TCRs reportedly go after variant regions that carry no mutations. When two AZD1222 doses had been given, Spike-specific TCR breadth and depth rose.

The repertoire was sequenced with immunoSEQ multiplex PCR; TCRdb's copy has only in-frame clones and lacks some. The table lists 55,000 to 60,000 clones, around 85% of them singletons. Details on this clone: Its antigen is currently unknown.

V lost 5 bases to trimming and J lost 4 bases, with 15 bases between them. The length of the CDR3 is 14 residues. Per the germline V gene, CDR1 is SGHTA and CDR2 is FQGNSA. This receptor was identified in an adult in good health. The specimen comprised peripheral blood, sampled on day 0 of MenACWY control vaccination. The genes are TRBV7-2 and TRBJ2-7; D gene ambiguous. The CDR3 loop is CASSTHWTAYEQYF. CDR3 nucleotide sequence: TGTGCCAGCAGCACCCATTGGACCGCATACGAGCAGTACTTC.